The clone carrying this T cell receptor (beta chain) was counted only a few times. This CDR3 comprises 17 residues. In germline, CDR1 is SGHKS, CDR2 YYEKEE (reference sequence). V dropped 0 bases and J dropped 4 bases, with 16 bases sitting between them. Preparation of the TCRbeta library involved a method that used unique molecular identifiers. Each CDR3 protein gets one entry after TCRdb re-called the PCR reads with MiXCR. The sample carries just under 550,000 distinct CDR3 sequences, 15% to 20% recorded once. The data belong to a study of T-cell reconstitution after alpha-beta-depleted transplantation in children.

The V call is TRBV5-5, the J call TRBJ2-2; possibly TRBD1 for D (6 bases). The receptor's source is a human donor who donated a stem cell graft to a child with acute lymphoblastic leukemia. Sequenced here: PBMCs from the stem cell graft donor, sampled from the stem cell graft. The CDR3 loop reads CASSLEDSSIGTGELFF. As DNA, the CDR3 is TGTGCCAGCAGCTTGGAGGACAGTTCGATAGGCACCGGGGAGCTGTTTTTT.